This entry concerns a single T cell receptor beta chain. This sample stems from a study of blood T cell repertoires in COVID-19. Sequenced by immunoSEQ multiplex PCR; TCRdb stores in-frame clones only, minus some. The sample holds about 300,000 clones, around four fifths seen once. Germline V gene data show CDR1 as SGHDT and CDR2 as YYEEEE. V gave up 5 bases and J gave up 6 bases; unmatched junction bases: 9. The CDR3 consists of 14 residues. The sample consisted of peripheral blood. This clonotype was sampled from a woman between 45 and 65 years old with acute or convalescent COVID-19. The chain has TRBV5-6 and TRBJ2-3, with 7 bases lining up with TRBD1. Here the CDR3 DNA reads TGTGCCAGCAGTTCCAGGACAGGTGGGGATACGCAGTATTTT. This sequence encodes CASSSRTGGDTQYF.